Shown below are 19 T cell receptor beta chains from a single sample sequenced in a study of blood T cells in healthy people across ages. Sample-barcoded 5' priming and a J-beta primer mix drove a second PCR of roughly 7 to 11 cycles. TCRdb reprocessed the 5' RACE reads with MiXCR, giving one entry per CDR3 protein. In the table there are about 640,000 distinct CDR3 sequences, about 54% of which are singletons. The source material was blood. The receptors derive from a man aged 55-75 years in good health.

This clonotype was found a few times. This sequence joins TRBV11-2 and TRBJ2-2; tentative D call: TRBD1 (6 bases). Trimming removed 4 bases from V and 4 bases from J, with 13 bases in between. Germline V lookup: CDR1 SGHAT, CDR2 FQNNGV. The CDR3 is 15 residues long. The CDR3 protein is CASSSRQVTTGELFF. The CDR3 DNA sequence: TGTGCCAGCAGCTCTCGACAGGTTACCACCGGGGAGCTGTTTTTT.

There are a few counts of this clonotype. This chain uses TRBV29-1 with TRBJ2-1, with 13 positions matching TRBD2. The trim removed 6 bases at V and 6 bases at J, leaving 8 bases unmatched. This CDR3 has 15 amino acids. The V gene's germline CDR1 is SQVTM and CDR2 ANQGSEA. The CDR3 spells CSVEGLAGSVNEQFF. The CDR3 DNA reads as TGCAGCGTAGAGGGACTAGCGGGGTCGGTCAATGAGCAGTTCTTC.

The genes are TRBV7-2 and TRBJ2-7, with 9 bases that match TRBD2. CDR3 size: 16 residues. With 3 bases clipped from V and 3 bases from J, the junction kept 9 bases outside the gene matches. CDR1 is SGHTA, CDR2 FQGNSA, per germline. The CDR3 nucleotides are TGTGCCAGCAGCTTCCCTTTAGCGGGGGAAGGCTACGAGCAGTACTTC. Residues: CASSFPLAGEGYEQYF.

The genes are TRBV20-1 and TRBJ2-3; no clear D gene. CDR3 length equals 12 residues. Germline V lookup: CDR1 DFQATT, CDR2 SNEGSKA (reference sequence). V lost 4 bases to trimming and J lost 4 bases, with 9 bases between them. The CDR3 sequence is CSATRTADTQYF. The CDR3 DNA reads TGCAGTGCTACACGTACGGCAGATACGCAGTATTTT.

The sample holds a few counts of this clonotype. The J gene is TRBJ2-5, the V gene TRBV5-1, with 8 bases lining up with TRBD2. Matching the DNA end better, TRBJ2-7 makes the J call doubtful. The CDR3 length is 14 residues. Germline lookup yields CDR1 SGHRS and CDR2 YFSETQ. As DNA, the CDR3 is TGCGCCAGCAGCGAGGGACTAGGCCCTGCCGAGCAGTACTTC. Encoded protein: CASSEGLGPAEQYF.

The rearrangement links TRBV6-2 or TRBV6-3 to TRBJ2-7; 10 bases match TRBD2. Trimming took 6 bases from V and 4 from J; bases not matched to a gene: 9. CDR3 length: 15 residues. In germline, CDR1 is MNHEY, CDR2 SVGEGT. CDR3 in amino acids: CASRKSGGVLYEQYF. Here the CDR3 DNA reads TGTGCCAGCAGGAAGAGCGGGGGGGTCCTTTACGAGCAGTACTTC.

The rearrangement joins TRBV6-2 or TRBV6-3 to TRBJ2-1; 10 nucleotides align to TRBD2. CDR3 length: 17 residues. The germline V gene has CDR1 MNHEY and CDR2 SVGEGT. V lost 6 bases to trimming and J lost 3 bases; unmatched junction nucleotides: 11. CDR3 sequence (DNA): TGTGCCAGCAGCTACCCCTCCGGGACTAGCGTCTACAATGAGCAGTTCTTC. Amino acids: CASSYPSGTSVYNEQFF.

This clonotype has only a few counts. The gene calls are TRBV27 and TRBJ2-7; D gene ambiguous. The CDR3 is 13 amino acids. The V end was cut by 8 bases, the J end by 0 bases, with 11 bases between. Germline V gives CDR1 MNHEY, CDR2 SMNVEV (reference sequence). CDR3 protein: CASAFAVSYEQYF. The CDR3 region has the DNA TGTGCCAGCGCCTTCGCCGTCTCCTACGAGCAGTACTTC.

This clonotype appeared once. V is TRBV28 and J is TRBJ1-1, with D possibly TRBD1 on 6 matching bases. This CDR3 has 14 residues. The germline V gene has CDR1 MDHEN and CDR2 SYDVKM. Deletions cut 3 bases from V and 5 bases from J, with 13 bases between. The CDR3 DNA is TGTGCCAGCAGTTTTGATCAGGGGAAGACTGAAGCTTTCTTT. This sequence encodes CASSFDQGKTEAFF.

J is TRBJ2-1 and V is TRBV10-3; D remains ambiguous. Trimming pared 11 bases from V and 1 base from J, leaving 15 bases between. In germline, CDR1 is ENHRY, CDR2 SYGVKD. The CDR3 length is 14 residues. The CDR3 coding sequence is TGTGCCGCCGGAAGGTCAGAGTCCTACAATGAGCAGTTCTTC. Its translation is CAAGRSESYNEQFF.

A remark on this clonotype: One junction end does not reproduce the germline sequence, and a read error may be involved. The chain has TRBV12-3 or TRBV12-4 and TRBJ2-3; no clear D gene. The CDR3 is 14 residues long. The CDR3 DNA sequence: TGTGCCTGCAGCAGGCAGTTAAGCACAGATACGCAGTATTTT. This translates into CACSRQLSTDTQYF.

The CDR3 loop is CASSPGTGIGGYTF. CDR3 nucleotide sequence: TGTGCCAGCAGTCCCGGGACAGGGATCGGTGGCTACACCTTC. The chain carries TRBV28 and TRBJ1-2; 9 positions agree with TRBD1. Germline V lookup: CDR1 MDHEN, CDR2 SYDVKM. This CDR3 contains 14 residues. Trimming took 5 bases from V and 7 from J; bases not matched to a gene: 8.

J is TRBJ2-3 and V is TRBV7-9; 8 bases are a match to TRBD2. Germline-derived CDR1 and CDR2 are SEHNR and FQNEAQ (reference sequence). The V and J ends lost 7 bases and 5 bases, in that order; junction bases with no gene match: 8. The CDR3 is 14 amino acids. The CDR3 here is CASTAGGRGDTQYF. DNA of the CDR3: TGTGCCAGCACCGCGGGGGGACGGGGAGATACGCAGTATTTT.

This chain links TRBV20-1 with TRBJ2-7; 7 positions match TRBD1. The CDR3 is made up of 14 amino acids. Germline V gene data show CDR1 as DFQATT and CDR2 as SNEGSKA (reference sequence). The junction had 9 bases not matched to a gene; V was cut back by 3 bases and J by 4 bases. The CDR3 loop reads CSASTTGTAYEQYF. The CDR3 DNA sequence: TGCAGTGCTAGCACTACTGGGACAGCTTACGAGCAGTACTTC.

The chain employs TRBV21-1 and TRBJ2-4; TRBD1 was called by the table and not checked on the DNA. TRBV21-1 is a known pseudogene. The CDR3 loop spans 15 amino acids. The CDR3 nucleotides are TGTGCCAGCAGCAAATGCCCCCACAGGGCGAACATTCAGTACTTC. This gives the protein CASSKCPHRANIQYF.

The chain joins TRBV27 to TRBJ2-1; D not certain. The germline gives CDR1 MNHEY, CDR2 SMNVEV (reference sequence). Trimming removed 6 bases from V and 8 bases from J, with 29 bases in between. The CDR3 has 18 amino acids. The CDR3 loop is CASSLRMRLSGPGDEQFF. CDR3 coding DNA: TGTGCCAGCAGCCTTAGGATGAGGCTCAGTGGGCCTGGGGATGAGCAGTTCTTC.

The rearrangement joins TRBV27 to TRBJ2-1; D not resolved. CDR3 length: 15 residues. The germline gives CDR1 MNHEY, CDR2 SMNVEV (reference sequence). V shed 7 bases and J shed 0 bases, with 13 bases lying between them. As DNA, the CDR3 is TGTGCCAGCAACGACCGGGTGGCCTCCTACAATGAGCAGTTCTTC. The encoded protein is CASNDRVASYNEQFF.

This clonotype was observed a few times. The CDR3 DNA is TGTGCCAGCAGTTTATTTGCAGGGGCGGGCTCCTACAATGAGCAGTTCTTC. Encoded protein: CASSLFAGAGSYNEQFF. This chain connects TRBV28 to TRBJ2-1; a weak D match, TRBD1 (6 bases). The CDR3 is 17 amino acids. The V gene's germline CDR1 is MDHEN and CDR2 SYDVKM. Trimming took off 1 base at V and 0 bases at J, with 13 bases between the two ends.

The chain has TRBV9 and TRBJ2-7; 8 bases fit TRBD1. Germline trimming cut 4 bases from V and 2 bases from J; bases unmatched to any gene: 8. Germline V lookup: CDR1 SGDLS, CDR2 YYNGEE. The CDR3 consists of 15 residues. The CDR3 nucleotides read TGTGCCAGCAGCATCGGACAGGGCGACACCTACGAGCAGTACTTC. This gives the protein CASSIGQGDTYEQYF.